A single sample is the source of the 3 T cell receptor beta chains below, sequenced in a study of blood T cell repertoires in COVID-19. Generated by immunoSEQ multiplex PCR, the TCRdb table keeps only in-frame clones and is missing some. The sample lists a few hundred thousand clones, about 90% occurring once. Sequences were obtained from peripheral blood. These TCRs come from a woman in her thirties or forties with COVID-19, enrolled during active disease.

The CDR3 DNA reads as TGCGCCAGCAGCTTGGGAGGGGGTAGCAATCAGCCCCAGCATTTT. Amino acid sequence: CASSLGGGSNQPQHF. This rearrangement joins TRBV5-1 to TRBJ1-5; D may be TRBD1 (6 bases). Trimming removed 0 bases from V and 0 bases from J, with 7 bases in between. CDR1 and CDR2 from the germline V gene are SGHRS and YFSETQ. The CDR3 has 15 amino acids.

The chain is built from TRBV9 and TRBJ1-6; D unclear. The CDR3 is 14 residues long. The germline CDR1 and CDR2 sequences are SGDLS and YYNGEE. V dropped 3 bases and J dropped 7 bases, with 11 bases sitting between them. The CDR3: CASSALTGNSPLHF. Written as DNA, the CDR3 is TGTGCCAGCAGCGCCCTGACGGGGAATTCACCCCTCCACTTT.

A word on this clone: A read error may produce the germline difference seen at one junction end. The chain joins TRBV7-7 to TRBJ2-2; D may be TRBD2 (6 bases). CDR1 is SSHAT and CDR2 is FNYEAQ in the germline V gene (reference sequence). The CDR3 spans 17 residues. The CDR3 coding sequence is TGTGCTAGCAGCTTGGGTGGGGTCGCGGGAAACACCGGGGAGCTGTTTTTT. It is translated as CASSLGGVAGNTGELFF.